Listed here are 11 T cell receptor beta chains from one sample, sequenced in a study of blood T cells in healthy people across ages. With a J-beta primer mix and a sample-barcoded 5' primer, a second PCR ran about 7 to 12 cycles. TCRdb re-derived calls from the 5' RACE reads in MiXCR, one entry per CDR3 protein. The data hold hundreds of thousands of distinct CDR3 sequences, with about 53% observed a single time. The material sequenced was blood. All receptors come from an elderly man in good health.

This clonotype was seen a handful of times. This CDR3 reads CASCYPSGSQSDTQYF. The CDR3, as DNA: TGTGCCAGCTGTTACCCCAGCGGGAGCCAATCAGATACGCAGTATTTT. V and J are TRBV28 and TRBJ2-3; 8 bases agree with TRBD2. The V and J ends lost 8 bases and 4 bases, in that order; junction bases with no gene match: 14. CDR1 and CDR2 from the germline V gene are MDHEN and SYDVKM. This CDR3 has 16 residues.

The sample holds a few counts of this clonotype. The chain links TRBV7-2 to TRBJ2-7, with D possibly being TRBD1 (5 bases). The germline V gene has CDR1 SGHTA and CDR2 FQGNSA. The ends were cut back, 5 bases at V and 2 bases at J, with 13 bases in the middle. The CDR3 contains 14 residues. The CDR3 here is CASSPQVSTYEQYF. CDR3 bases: TGTGCCAGCAGCCCACAGGTTTCCACCTACGAGCAGTACTTC.

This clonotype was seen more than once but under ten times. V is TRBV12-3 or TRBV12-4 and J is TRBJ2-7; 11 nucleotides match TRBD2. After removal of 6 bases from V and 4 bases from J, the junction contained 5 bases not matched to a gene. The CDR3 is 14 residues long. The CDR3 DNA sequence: TGTGCCAGCAGCTACCTAGCGGGAGGATACGAGCAGTACTTC. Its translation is CASSYLAGGYEQYF.

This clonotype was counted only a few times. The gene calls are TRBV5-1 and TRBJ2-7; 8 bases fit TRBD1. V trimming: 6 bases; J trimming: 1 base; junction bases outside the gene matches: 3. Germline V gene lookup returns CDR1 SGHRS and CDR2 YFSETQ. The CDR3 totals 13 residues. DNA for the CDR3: TGCGCCAGCAAACGGACAGGGTCCTACGAGCAGTACTTC. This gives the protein CASKRTGSYEQYF.

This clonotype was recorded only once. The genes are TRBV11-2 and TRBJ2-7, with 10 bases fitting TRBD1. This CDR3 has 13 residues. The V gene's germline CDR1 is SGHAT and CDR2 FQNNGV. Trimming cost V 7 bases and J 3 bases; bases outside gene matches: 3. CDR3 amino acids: CASTWDRGYEQYF. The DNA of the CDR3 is TGTGCCAGCACCTGGGACAGGGGCTACGAGCAGTACTTC.

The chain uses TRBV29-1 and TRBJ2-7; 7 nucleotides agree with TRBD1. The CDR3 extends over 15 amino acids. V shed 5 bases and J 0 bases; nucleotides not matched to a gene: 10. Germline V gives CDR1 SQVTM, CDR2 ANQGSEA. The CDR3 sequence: CSVPYDRESSYEQYF. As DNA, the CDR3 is TGCAGCGTTCCGTACGACAGGGAGAGCTCCTACGAGCAGTACTTC.

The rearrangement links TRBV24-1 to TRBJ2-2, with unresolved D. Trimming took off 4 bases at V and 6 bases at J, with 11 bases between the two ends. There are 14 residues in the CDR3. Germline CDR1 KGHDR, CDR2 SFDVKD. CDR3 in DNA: TGTGCCACCAGTGACGGATCTGGGCCCGGGGAGCTGTTTTTT. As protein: CATSDGSGPGELFF.

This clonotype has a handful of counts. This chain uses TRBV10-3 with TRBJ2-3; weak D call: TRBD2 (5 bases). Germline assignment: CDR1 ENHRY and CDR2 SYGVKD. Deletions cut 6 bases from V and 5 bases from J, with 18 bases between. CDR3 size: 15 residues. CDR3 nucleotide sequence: TGTGCCATCAGGGGTGAGGGCGGAAGAGTAGATACGCAGTATTTT. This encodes CAIRGEGGRVDTQYF.

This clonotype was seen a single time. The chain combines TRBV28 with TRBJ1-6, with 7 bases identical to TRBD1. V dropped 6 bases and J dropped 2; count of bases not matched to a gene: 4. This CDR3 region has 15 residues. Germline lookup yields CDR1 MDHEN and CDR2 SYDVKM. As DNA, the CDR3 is TGTGCCAGCAGGGTGGGGACAGCCTATAATTCACCCCTCCACTTT. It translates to CASRVGTAYNSPLHF.

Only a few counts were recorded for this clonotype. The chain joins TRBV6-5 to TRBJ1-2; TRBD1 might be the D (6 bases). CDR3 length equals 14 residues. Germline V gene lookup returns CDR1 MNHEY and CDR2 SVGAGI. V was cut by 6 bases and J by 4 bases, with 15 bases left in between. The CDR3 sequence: CASSSRTGAYGYTF. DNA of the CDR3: TGTGCCAGCAGCTCCCGGACGGGGGCCTATGGCTACACCTTC.

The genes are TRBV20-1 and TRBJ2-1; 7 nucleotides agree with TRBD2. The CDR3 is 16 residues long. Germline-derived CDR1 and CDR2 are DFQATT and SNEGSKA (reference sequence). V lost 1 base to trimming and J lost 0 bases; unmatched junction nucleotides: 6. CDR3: CSARVAGVISYNEQFF. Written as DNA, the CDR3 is TGCAGTGCTAGAGTTGCGGGAGTCATCTCCTACAATGAGCAGTTCTTC.